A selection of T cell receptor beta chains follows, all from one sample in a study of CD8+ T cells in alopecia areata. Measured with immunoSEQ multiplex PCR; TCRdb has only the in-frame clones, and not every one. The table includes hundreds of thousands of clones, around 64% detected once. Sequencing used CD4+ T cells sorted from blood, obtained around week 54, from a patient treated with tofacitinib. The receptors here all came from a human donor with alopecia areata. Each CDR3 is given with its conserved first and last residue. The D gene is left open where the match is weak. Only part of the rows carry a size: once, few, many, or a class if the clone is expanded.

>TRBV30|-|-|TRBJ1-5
CAWSVKAAVRGNQPQHF
TGTGCCTGGAGTGTAAAGGCGGCGGTCCGGGGAAATCAGCCCCAGCATTTT
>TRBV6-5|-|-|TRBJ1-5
CASNRAGEDQPQHF
TGTGCCAGCAACCGGGCAGGAGAGGATCAGCCCCAGCATTTT
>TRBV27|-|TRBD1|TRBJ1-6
CASRWTGNSPLHF
TGTGCCAGCAGGTGGACAGGGAATTCACCCCTCCACTTT
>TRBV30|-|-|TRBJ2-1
CAWSTGVEQFF
TGTGCCTGGAGTACCGGGGTTGAGCAGTTCTTC
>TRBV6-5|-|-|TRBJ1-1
CATALDGNTEAFF
TGTGCCACCGCACTGGACGGGAACACTGAAGCTTTCTTT
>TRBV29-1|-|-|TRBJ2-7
CSAQRDSSYEQYF
TGCAGCGCGCAGCGGGACAGCTCCTACGAGCAGTACTTC
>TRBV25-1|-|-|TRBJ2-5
CASSESQRTEVETQYF
TGTGCCAGCAGTGAATCACAACGCACAGAGGTTGAGACCCAGTACTTC
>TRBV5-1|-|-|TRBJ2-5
CASSLESAQETQYF
TGCGCCAGCAGCTTGGAGTCAGCCCAAGAGACCCAGTACTTC
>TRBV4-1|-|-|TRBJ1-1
CASSQVFPGHRVGTEAFF
TGCGCCAGCAGCCAAGTGTTTCCGGGCCACCGAGTGGGCACTGAAGCTTTCTTT
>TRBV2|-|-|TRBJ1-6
CASRGEGESPLHF
TGTGCCAGCAGGGGGGAGGGCGAATCACCCCTCCACTTT
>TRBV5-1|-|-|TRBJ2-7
CASSLAGQSYEQYF
TGCGCCAGCAGCTTAGCGGGACAGTCCTACGAGCAGTACTTC
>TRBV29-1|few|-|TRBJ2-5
CSGRDVQETQYF
TGCAGCGGACGGGACGTCCAAGAGACCCAGTACTTC
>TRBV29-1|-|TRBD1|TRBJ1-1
CSVTTGVNTEAFF
TGCAGCGTTACGACAGGGGTGAACACTGAAGCTTTCTTT
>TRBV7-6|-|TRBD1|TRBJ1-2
CASSPQGSYGYTF
TGTGCCAGCAGTCCACAGGGGTCCTATGGCTACACCTTC
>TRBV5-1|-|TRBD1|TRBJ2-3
CASSSGQGIFTDTQYF
TGCGCCAGCAGCTCCGGACAGGGGATCTTCACAGATACGCAGTATTTT
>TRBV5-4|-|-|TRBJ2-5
CASSLKTGSETQYF
TGTGCCAGCAGCCTAAAGACAGGAAGTGAGACCCAGTACTTC
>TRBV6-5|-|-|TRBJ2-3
CASREQGGTQYF
TGTGCCAGCAGAGAACAGGGGGGGACGCAGTATTTT
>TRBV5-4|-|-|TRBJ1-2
CASSADRSYGYTF
TGTGCCAGCAGCGCCGACAGATCCTATGGCTACACCTTC